The clone carrying this T cell receptor (beta chain) was seen at least ten times. These data come from a study of spatial heterogeneity in lung cancer. Background on the study: Sequencing covered available follow-up PBMC samples collected a median of approximately 2 years after resection. Compared with alpha-chain sequences, beta-chain sequences were consistently detected in greater numbers. An average of more than ten raw reads was observed per unique TCR and UMI combination.

CDR1 is SGHVS, CDR2 FQNEAQ, per germline. Losses at the gene ends were 0 bases for V and 3 bases for J; bases not matched to a gene: 0. The CDR3 length is 15 residues. Carried by each TCR cDNA molecule was a unique molecular identifier. TCRdb recomputed calls from the 5' RACE reads with MiXCR, one row per CDR3 protein. The table includes 45,000 to 65,000 distinct CDR3 sequences, roughly 8.1% detected once. Regarding time point: blood at routine non-recurrence follow-up after resection. Extraction of whole RNA from tumor, nontumor lung or frozen PBMC preceded unsorted sequencing. Sequencing was performed on PBMCs, taken at follow-up. V is TRBV7-8 and J is TRBJ2-3, with 10 bases matching TRBD1. This TCR was sampled from a female donor with early-stage non-small cell lung cancer. The CDR3 nucleotides are TGTGCCAGCAGCTTAGCGGGACAGGGGACAGATACGCAGTATTTT. It specifies CASSLAGQGTDTQYF.